The 27 T cell receptor beta chains given below trace back to one sample, sequenced in a study of shared clonotypes between healthy human individuals. Libraries were prepared by immunoSEQ multiplex PCR; TCRdb keeps only in-frame clonotypes and omits some of them. Here the sample spans 550,000 to 600,000 clones, around 80% being singletons. What was sequenced was PBMCs. Source of these receptors: a middle-aged woman in good health. Some clones in this sample may be carry-over from other donors' samples.

This rearrangement joins TRBV6-5 to TRBJ1-4, with TRBD1 matching over 7 bases. The CDR3 extends over 13 amino acids. Germline-derived CDR1 and CDR2 are MNHEY and SVGAGI. The J segment lost 7 bases and the V segment lost 4 bases, leaving 3 bases of the junction unmatched. CDR3 protein: CASSWAGGEKLFF. The CDR3 DNA follows: TGTGCCAGCAGTTGGGCAGGGGGTGAAAAACTGTTTTTT.

This rearrangement joins TRBV7-9 to TRBJ2-2, with 12 bases lining up with TRBD2. Germline V CDR1 and CDR2: SEHNR, FQNEAQ (reference sequence). The ends lost 5 bases at V and 4 bases at J; junction bases unmatched: 8. This CDR3 is 17 amino acids long. The CDR3 loop reads CASSPSTSGSGTGELFF. The CDR3 DNA follows: TGTGCCAGCAGCCCCTCGACTAGCGGGAGTGGCACCGGGGAGCTGTTTTTT.

The chain couples TRBV30 to TRBJ2-3; TRBD2 aligns across 10 bases. CDR1 is GTSNPN and CDR2 is SVGIG in the germline V gene (reference sequence). V gave up 0 bases and J gave up 4 bases; unmatched junction bases: 7. This CDR3 contains 16 residues. The CDR3 loop reads CAWSVGGLASADTQYF. The DNA for the CDR3 is TGTGCCTGGAGTGTAGGGGGACTAGCGTCCGCAGATACGCAGTATTTT.

This chain joins TRBV5-1 and TRBJ2-3; maybe TRBD1 (6 bases). The V gene's germline CDR1 is SGHRS and CDR2 YFSETQ. The CDR3 spans 14 residues. Between the trimmed V and J ends, which lost 0 bases and 5 bases, there was a span of 10 bases. The CDR3, as DNA: TGCGCCAGCAGCTTGGCGGTCAGGGGAGATACGCAGTATTTT. Encoded protein: CASSLAVRGDTQYF.

The gene calls are TRBV28 and TRBJ1-4; 9 bases fit TRBD1. Trimming at V came to 6 bases and at J to 5 bases, leaving 10 bases not matched to a gene. There are 16 residues in the CDR3. CDR1 and CDR2 from the germline V gene are MDHEN and SYDVKM. The CDR3 is CASRWDRVGLNEKLFF. The CDR3 DNA is TGTGCCAGCAGGTGGGACAGGGTCGGTTTAAATGAAAAACTGTTTTTT. Filled out from reference TRBV28 and TRBJ1-4, the complete variable domain reads DVKVTQSSRYLVKRTGEKVFLECVQDMDHENMFWYRQDPGLGLRLIYFSYDVKMKEKGDIPEGYSVSREKKERFSLILESASTNQTSMYLCASRWDRVGLNEKLFFGSGTQLSVL.

The chain couples TRBV5-1 to TRBJ2-1; perhaps TRBD1 as D (5 bases). The germline gives CDR1 SGHRS, CDR2 YFSETQ. V lost 1 base and J 5 bases, leaving 10 bases between the germline ends. The CDR3 runs 14 residues. The CDR3 region is CASSLQSRDNEQFF. CDR3 nucleotides: TGCGCCAGCAGCTTGCAATCCAGGGACAATGAGCAGTTCTTC.

The CDR3 DNA sequence: TGTGCCAGCAGTAAGCGGACAGCAGATGAGCAGTTCTTC. Translation: CASSKRTADEQFF. The V and J genes are TRBV27 and TRBJ2-1, with D perhaps matching TRBD1 (6 bases). This CDR3 has 13 amino acids. The germline CDR1 and CDR2 sequences are MNHEY and SMNVEV (reference sequence). V lost 5 bases and J lost 8, with 13 bases in between.

The CDR3 loop reads CASSDSRGQGPETQYF. CDR3 bases: TGTGCCAGCAGTGACAGCCGTGGGCAGGGCCCAGAGACCCAGTACTTC. The rearrangement uses TRBV6-1 and TRBJ2-5, with D maybe TRBD1 (5 bases). This CDR3 is built from 16 residues. The germline gives CDR1 MNHNS, CDR2 SASEGT. Trimming removed 3 bases from V and 4 bases from J, with 18 bases in between.

The V gene is TRBV7-8, the J gene TRBJ2-1; D is undetermined. With 5 bases removed from V and 6 bases from J, the gap between germline ends came to 17 bases. The CDR3 has 15 residues. Germline-derived CDR1 and CDR2 are SGHVS and FQNEAQ. The chain's CDR3 is CASSPLGSWGNEQFF. The CDR3 DNA is TGTGCCAGCAGCCCGCTTGGCTCTTGGGGCAATGAGCAGTTCTTC.

This clone was counted ten times or more. This same CDR3 is encoded by further DNA sequences in the sample. The chain uses TRBV6-4 and TRBJ2-1; a possible D gene is TRBD1 (6 bases). Germline loops: CDR1 MRHNA, CDR2 SNTAGT. Trimming pared 2 bases from V and 8 bases from J, leaving 13 bases between. The CDR3 has 14 residues. The CDR3 region has the DNA TGTGCCAGCAGTGACGGCTACGAGGGGGATGAGCAGTTCTTC. This translates into CASSDGYEGDEQFF.

CDR3 region: CASSLEILPGANVLTF. The CDR3, as DNA: TGTGCCAGCAGCCTGGAAATCCTCCCTGGGGCCAACGTCCTGACTTTC. The rearrangement joins TRBV11-2 to TRBJ2-6; D is unclear. Germline-derived CDR1 and CDR2 are SGHAT and FQNNGV. Trimming cost V 5 bases and J 2 bases, with 13 bases left between them. The CDR3 has 16 residues. Supplemented by reference TRBV11-2 and TRBJ2-6, the full variable domain reads EAGVAQSPRYKIIEKRQSVAFWCNPISGHATLYWYQQILGQGPKLLIQFQNNGVVDDSQLPKDRFSAERLKGVDSTLKIQPAKLEDSAVYLCASSLEILPGANVLTFGAGSRLTVL.

This chain connects TRBV2 to TRBJ1-1; D unclear. The CDR3 is made up of 15 amino acids. Trimming removed 8 bases at V and 1 base at J, with 17 bases between. Looked up from germline, CDR1 is SNHLY and CDR2 is FYNNEI. CDR3 nucleotides: TGTGCCAGCTCCACCGGGGTGACTGAGAACACTGAAGCTTTCTTT. Residues: CASSTGVTENTEAFF. Based on the CDR3 plus reference TRBV2 and TRBJ1-1, the full variable domain is EPEVTQTPSHQVTQMGQEVILRCVPISNHLYFYWYRQILGQKVEFLVSFYNNEISEKSEIFDDQFSVERPDGSNFTLKIRSTKLEDSAMYFCASSTGVTENTEAFFGQGTRLTVV.

This chain uses TRBV5-1 with TRBJ2-5, with TRBD2 identical over 10 bases. Unmatched junction bases numbered 8, after V lost 4 bases and J lost 2 bases. Germline V gives CDR1 SGHRS, CDR2 YFSETQ. The CDR3 consists of 16 residues. The CDR3 DNA follows: TGCGCCAGCAGCGTCTTAGCGGGAGGCCCGCAAGAGACCCAGTACTTC. This gives the protein CASSVLAGGPQETQYF.

This clone was observed a single time. The rearrangement uses TRBV30 and TRBJ2-1, with 13 bases fitting TRBD2. The germline V gene encodes CDR1 GTSNPN and CDR2 SVGIG (reference sequence). The CDR3 sequence is 15 residues long. Losses at the gene ends were 6 bases for V and 8 bases for J; bases not matched to a gene: 10. The CDR3, as DNA: TGTGCCTGCAGCCCCGGACTAGCGGGAGTGGATGAGCAGTTCTTC. It encodes CACSPGLAGVDEQFF. Together with reference TRBV30 and TRBJ2-1, the CDR3 gives the full variable domain: SQTIHQWPATLVQPVGSPLSLECTVEGTSNPNLYWYRQAAGRGLQLLFYSVGIGQISSEVPQNLSASRPQDRQFILSSKKLLLSDSGFYLCACSPGLAGVDEQFFGPGTRLTVL.

The chain couples TRBV5-1 to TRBJ1-5; D is unclear. CDR3 length: 15 residues. Germline loops: CDR1 SGHRS, CDR2 YFSETQ. Trimming cost V 0 bases and J 1 base, with 8 bases left between them. CDR3 sequence reads: CASSLGPESNQPQHF. For the CDR3, the DNA is TGCGCCAGCAGCTTGGGACCGGAAAGCAATCAGCCCCAGCATTTT.

This chain links TRBV10-2 with TRBJ2-1, with 9 positions matching TRBD2. V dropped 8 bases and J dropped 5; count of bases not matched to a gene: 10. The CDR3 extends over 15 amino acids. The germline gives CDR1 WSHSY, CDR2 SAAADI. This CDR3 reads CASLKGTSRNNEQFF. Here the CDR3 DNA reads TGCGCCAGCCTCAAGGGGACTAGCCGGAACAATGAGCAGTTCTTC.

To note about this clone: Possible read error: a much larger clone is one base away. At the DNA level, this CDR3 is encoded by other sequences in the same sample as well. V gene TRBV5-1 combines with J gene TRBJ2-3, with 9 positions matching TRBD2. Germline trimming cut 0 bases from V and 0 bases from J; bases unmatched to any gene: 2. The CDR3 is made up of 16 amino acids. Looked up from germline, CDR1 is SGHRS and CDR2 is YFSETQ. The CDR3 coding sequence is TGCGCCAGCAGCTTGGGGCTAGCGGGAAGCACAGATACGCAGTATTTT. Translation: CASSLGLAGSTDTQYF.

The chain uses TRBV30 and TRBJ2-1; D gene unclear. Germline CDR1 and CDR2: GTSNPN and SVGIG (reference sequence). This CDR3 has 17 amino acids. The ends were cut back, 0 bases at V and 1 base at J, with 16 bases in the middle. The CDR3 here is CAWSVVRTLGSYNEQFF. The CDR3 DNA reads TGTGCCTGGAGTGTGGTCCGAACCCTCGGGTCCTACAATGAGCAGTTCTTC.

The chain carries TRBV10-3 and TRBJ2-1; tentative D call: TRBD2 (6 bases). Trimming cost V 4 bases and J 6 bases, with 19 bases left between them. Germline V CDR1 and CDR2: ENHRY, SYGVKD. This CDR3 is built from 16 residues. The CDR3 nucleotides are TGTGCCATCAGTGCCAAGGAACTAGCCGGAGGCAATGAGCAGTTCTTC. Amino acids: CAISAKELAGGNEQFF.

This sequence joins TRBV5-1 and TRBJ2-7; D unresolved. Germline CDR1 SGHRS, CDR2 YFSETQ. The V end was cut by 0 bases, the J end by 5 bases, with 9 bases between. The length of the CDR3 is 13 residues. The CDR3 coding sequence is TGCGCCAGCAGCTTGGCCCCCGGCCACGAGCAGTACTTC. Protein product: CASSLAPGHEQYF.

This chain connects TRBV7-8 to TRBJ2-7; weak D call: TRBD2 (6 bases). V gave up 5 bases and J gave up 0 bases, with 11 bases separating them. CDR3 length equals 14 residues. Germline values: CDR1 SGHVS, CDR2 FQNEAQ. CDR3 in DNA: TGTGCCAGCAGCCCGGGGACTGTCTCCTACGAGCAGTACTTC. Protein sequence: CASSPGTVSYEQYF. Using reference TRBV7-8 and TRBJ2-7 for the parts outside the CDR3, the full variable domain is GAGVSQSPRYKVAKRGQDVALRCDPISGHVSLFWYQQALGQGPEFLTYFQNEAQLDKSGLPSDRFFAERPEGSVSTLKIQRTQQEDSAVYLCASSPGTVSYEQYFGPGTRLTVT.

J is TRBJ1-1 and V is TRBV2; D may be TRBD1 (6 bases). The length of the CDR3 is 12 residues. Germline lookup yields CDR1 SNHLY and CDR2 FYNNEI. The V end lost 10 bases, the J end lost 2 bases, and 11 bases lay between the germline ends. CDR3 sequence (DNA): TGTGCCAACCGACAGGTAAACACTGAAGCTTTCTTT. This sequence encodes CANRQVNTEAFF.

The CDR3 region is CAWSENRGTEAFF. As DNA, the CDR3 is TGTGCCTGGAGTGAGAACAGGGGCACTGAAGCTTTCTTT. The chain couples TRBV30 to TRBJ1-1, with TRBD1 identical over 7 bases. The germline gives CDR1 GTSNPN, CDR2 SVGIG (reference sequence). The CDR3 runs to 13 residues. Trimming removed 1 base from V and 4 bases from J; junction bases left unmatched: 3.

The rearrangement uses TRBV5-1 and TRBJ1-1, with a tentative D call TRBD1 (6 bases). The CDR3 runs 14 residues. Germline assignment: CDR1 SGHRS and CDR2 YFSETQ. Trimming left V 3 bases short and J 5 bases short, with 14 bases between. CDR3: CASSWDTGRTEAFF. The CDR3 nucleotides are TGCGCCAGCAGCTGGGACACAGGGCGGACTGAAGCTTTCTTT. Together with reference TRBV5-1 and TRBJ1-1, the CDR3 gives the full variable domain: KAGVTQTPRYLIKTRGQQVTLSCSPISGHRSVSWYQQTPGQGLQFLFEYFSETQRNKGNFPGRFSGRQFSNSRSEMNVSTLELGDSALYLCASSWDTGRTEAFFGQGTRLTVV.

This chain uses TRBV7-6 with TRBJ2-7; 9 bases are shared with TRBD2. The germline gives CDR1 SGHVS, CDR2 FNYEAQ. The V and J ends lost 5 bases and 2 bases, in that order; junction bases with no gene match: 7. This CDR3 has 15 amino acids. CDR3 DNA: TGTGCCAGCAGCCTAGAGGTAGCGGGGGCCTACGAGCAGTACTTC. Translating it yields CASSLEVAGAYEQYF.

The rearrangement links TRBV7-9 to TRBJ2-5; possibly TRBD2 for D (6 bases). Matching the DNA end better, TRBJ2-7 makes the J call doubtful. Germline CDR1 reads SEHNR; CDR2 reads FQNEAQ (reference sequence). The CDR3 totals 12 residues. CDR3 coding DNA: TGTGCCAGCAGCTTAAGCGGGTACGAGCAGTACTTC. It encodes CASSLSGYEQYF.

This clone was found a few times. CDR3 region: CASSQGLGVGEQFF. CDR3 DNA: TGCGCCAGCAGCCAAGGGTTGGGAGTTGGTGAGCAGTTCTTC. The chain employs TRBV5-1 and TRBJ2-1; D may be TRBD2 (5 bases). The V end was cut by 4 bases, the J end by 9 bases, with 17 bases between. In germline, CDR1 is SGHRS, CDR2 YFSETQ. The CDR3 is made up of 14 amino acids.